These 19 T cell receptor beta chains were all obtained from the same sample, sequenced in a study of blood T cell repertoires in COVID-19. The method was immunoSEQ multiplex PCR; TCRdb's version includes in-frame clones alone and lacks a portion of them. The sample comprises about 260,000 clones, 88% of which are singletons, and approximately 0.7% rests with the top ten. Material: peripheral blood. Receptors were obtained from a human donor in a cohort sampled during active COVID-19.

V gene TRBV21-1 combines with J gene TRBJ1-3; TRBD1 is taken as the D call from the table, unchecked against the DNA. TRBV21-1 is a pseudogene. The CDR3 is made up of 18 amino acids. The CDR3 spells CASSLEAPGTCSGNTIYF. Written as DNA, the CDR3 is TGTGCCAGCAGCTTGGAGGCGCCAGGGACATGCTCTGGAAACACCATATATTTT.

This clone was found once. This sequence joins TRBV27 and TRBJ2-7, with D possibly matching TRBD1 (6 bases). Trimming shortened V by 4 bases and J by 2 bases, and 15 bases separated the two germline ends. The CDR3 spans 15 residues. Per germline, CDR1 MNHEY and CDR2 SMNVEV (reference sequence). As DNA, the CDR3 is TGTGCCAGCAGTTCATACCGGGACATCCCCTACGAGCAGTACTTC. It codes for CASSSYRDIPYEQYF.

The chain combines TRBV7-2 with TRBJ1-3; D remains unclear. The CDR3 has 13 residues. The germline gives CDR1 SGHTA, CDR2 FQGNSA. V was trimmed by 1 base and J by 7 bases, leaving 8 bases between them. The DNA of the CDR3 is TGTGCCAGCAGCTTAGAAACAGACAACACCATATATTTT. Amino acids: CASSLETDNTIYF.

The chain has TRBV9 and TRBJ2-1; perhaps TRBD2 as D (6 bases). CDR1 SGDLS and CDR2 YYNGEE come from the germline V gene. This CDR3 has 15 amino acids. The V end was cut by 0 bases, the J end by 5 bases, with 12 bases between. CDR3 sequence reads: CASSVGREKDNEQFF. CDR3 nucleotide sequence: TGTGCCAGCAGCGTAGGGCGGGAAAAAGACAATGAGCAGTTCTTC.

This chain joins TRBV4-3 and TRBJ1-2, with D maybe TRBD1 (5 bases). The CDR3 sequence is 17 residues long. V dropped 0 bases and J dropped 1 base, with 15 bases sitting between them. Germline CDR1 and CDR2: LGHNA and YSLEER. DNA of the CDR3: TGCGCCAGCAGCCAAGACCCCCTGGGGCTAATTAACTATGGCTACACCTTC. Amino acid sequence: CASSQDPLGLINYGYTF.

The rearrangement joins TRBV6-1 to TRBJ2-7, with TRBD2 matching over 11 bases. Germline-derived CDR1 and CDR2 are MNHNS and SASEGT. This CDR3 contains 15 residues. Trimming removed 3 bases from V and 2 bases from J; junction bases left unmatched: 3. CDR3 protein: CASSDIAGGTYEQYF. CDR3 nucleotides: TGTGCCAGCAGTGACATAGCGGGAGGGACCTACGAGCAGTACTTC.

The CDR3 sequence: CASSSPGQGAPILHF. In DNA, the CDR3 is TGTGCCAGCAGTTCCCCGGGACAGGGGGCCCCTATCCTCCACTTT. V usage is TRBV28 and J usage is TRBJ1-6; TRBD1 agrees at 12 bases. V lost 4 bases to trimming and J lost 15 bases; unmatched junction nucleotides: 10. Germline-derived CDR1 and CDR2 are MDHEN and SYDVKM. CDR3 length: 15 amino acids.

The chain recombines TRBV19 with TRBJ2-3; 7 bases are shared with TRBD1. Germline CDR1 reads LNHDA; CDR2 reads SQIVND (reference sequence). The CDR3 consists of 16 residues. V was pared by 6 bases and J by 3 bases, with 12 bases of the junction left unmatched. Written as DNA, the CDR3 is TGTGCCAGTAGCTTCATCCCGGGACAGCAAACAGATACGCAGTATTTT. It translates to CASSFIPGQQTDTQYF.

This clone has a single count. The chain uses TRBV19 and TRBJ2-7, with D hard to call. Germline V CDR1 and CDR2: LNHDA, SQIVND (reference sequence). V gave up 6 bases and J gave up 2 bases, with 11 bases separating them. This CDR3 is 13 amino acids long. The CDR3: CASSPLAAYEQYF. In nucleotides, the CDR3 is TGTGCCAGTAGCCCGTTGGCGGCCTACGAGCAGTACTTC.

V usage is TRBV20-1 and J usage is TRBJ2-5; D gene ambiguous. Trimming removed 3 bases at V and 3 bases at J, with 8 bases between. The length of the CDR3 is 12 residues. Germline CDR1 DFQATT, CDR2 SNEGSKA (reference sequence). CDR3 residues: CSASPVEETQYF. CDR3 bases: TGCAGTGCTAGTCCAGTCGAAGAGACCCAGTACTTC.

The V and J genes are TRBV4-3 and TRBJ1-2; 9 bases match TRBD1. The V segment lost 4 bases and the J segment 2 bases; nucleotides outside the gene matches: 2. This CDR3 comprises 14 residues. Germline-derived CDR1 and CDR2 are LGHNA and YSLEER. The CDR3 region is CASSPGTGNYGYTF. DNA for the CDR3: TGCGCCAGCAGCCCCGGGACAGGGAACTATGGCTACACCTTC.

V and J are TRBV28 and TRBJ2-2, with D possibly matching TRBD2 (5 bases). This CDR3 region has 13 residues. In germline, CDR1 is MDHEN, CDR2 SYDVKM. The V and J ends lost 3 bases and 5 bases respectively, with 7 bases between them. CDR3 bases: TGTGCCAGCAGTTTCGGGATGACCGGGGAGCTGTTTTTT. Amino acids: CASSFGMTGELFF.

CDR3 in DNA: TGTGCCAGCAGCTTAGACGGGAGGGAGAATTGGGGTCGAGAGCAGTACTTC. It is translated as CASSLDGRENWGREQYF. This rearrangement joins TRBV13 to TRBJ2-7; 8 bases map to TRBD2. Germline V gene sequence: CDR1 PRHDT, CDR2 FYEKMQ (reference sequence). The CDR3 is 17 residues long. V dropped 1 base and J dropped 7; count of bases not matched to a gene: 15.

CDR3 region: CASSPLTGIGSGANVLTF. CDR3 sequence (DNA): TGTGCCAGCAGCCCATTGACAGGTATCGGCTCTGGGGCCAACGTCCTGACTTTC. V is TRBV3-1 (or the pseudogene TRBV3-2) and J is TRBJ2-6; maybe TRBD1 (6 bases). This CDR3 has 18 amino acids. V lost 4 bases to trimming and J lost 0 bases, with 16 bases between them. The germline V gene has CDR1 LGHDT and CDR2 YNNKEL (reference sequence).

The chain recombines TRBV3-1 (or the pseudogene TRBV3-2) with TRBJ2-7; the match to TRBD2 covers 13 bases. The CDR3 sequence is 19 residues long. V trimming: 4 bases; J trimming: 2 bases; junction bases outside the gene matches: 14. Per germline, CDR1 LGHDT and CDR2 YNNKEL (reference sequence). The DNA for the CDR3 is TGTGCCAGCAGCCCGCCCCTAGGACTAGCGGGGGTTATGACCTACGAGCAGTACTTC. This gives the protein CASSPPLGLAGVMTYEQYF.

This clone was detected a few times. This chain's CDR3 is CASSEPGEVYNEQFF. The DNA of the CDR3 is TGTGCCAGCAGTGAACCCGGCGAGGTCTACAATGAGCAGTTCTTC. The chain recombines TRBV6-1 with TRBJ2-1, with D hard to call. The germline gives CDR1 MNHNS, CDR2 SASEGT. Between the trimmed V and J ends, which lost 2 bases and 3 bases, there was a span of 11 bases. The CDR3 runs to 15 residues.

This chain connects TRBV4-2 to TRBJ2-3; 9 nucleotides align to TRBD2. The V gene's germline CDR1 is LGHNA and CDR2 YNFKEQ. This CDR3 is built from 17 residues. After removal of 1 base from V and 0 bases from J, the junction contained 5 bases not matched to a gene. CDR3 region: CASSQVPSGVSTDTQYF. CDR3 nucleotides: TGTGCCAGCAGCCAAGTACCTAGCGGGGTTAGCACAGATACGCAGTATTTT.

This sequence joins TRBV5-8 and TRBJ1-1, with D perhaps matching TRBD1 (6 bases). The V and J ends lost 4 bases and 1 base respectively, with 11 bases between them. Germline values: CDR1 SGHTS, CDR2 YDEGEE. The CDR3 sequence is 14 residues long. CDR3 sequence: CASSLWTANTEAFF. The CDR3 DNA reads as TGTGCCAGCAGCCTGTGGACAGCGAACACTGAAGCTTTCTTT.

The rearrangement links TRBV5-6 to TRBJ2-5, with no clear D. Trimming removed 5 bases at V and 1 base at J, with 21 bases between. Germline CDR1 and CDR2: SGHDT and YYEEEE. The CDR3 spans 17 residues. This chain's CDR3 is CASSQRLNSRLQETQYF. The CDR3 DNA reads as TGTGCCAGCAGTCAGCGACTCAACTCTAGACTCCAAGAGACCCAGTACTTC. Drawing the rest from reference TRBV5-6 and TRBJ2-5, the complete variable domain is DAGVTQSPTHLIKTRGQQVTLRCSPKSGHDTVSWYQQALGQGPQFIFQYYEEEERQRGNFPDRFSGHQFPNYSSELNVNALLLGDSALYLCASSQRLNSRLQETQYFGPGTRLLVL.